These T cell receptor beta chains were read from a single sample in a study of Ad26.COV2.S vaccination and SARS-CoV-2 variants. Clones were read by immunoSEQ multiplex PCR, and TCRdb kept only the in-frame ones, dropping some. The sample holds roughly 380,000 clones, about 90% seen once. Sequences were derived from peripheral blood, sampled after recovery from COVID-19. Receptors originate from a human donor who had recovered from COVID-19. The CDR3 runs from the conserved cysteine through the conserved F or W. D genes are given only for firm matches. Expanded clones get a size class; other rows say once, few or many, or leave the size out.

TRBD1 | TRBJ1-1 | - | TRBV27 | CASSLRGTAKNTEAFF | TGTGCCAGCAGTTTACGCGGGACAGCCAAGAACACTGAAGCTTTCTTT
TRBD1 | TRBJ1-2 | - | TRBV5-4 | CASTLRQGLGYGYTF | TGTGCCAGCACCCTTCGACAGGGCTTAGGGTATGGCTACACCTTC
- | TRBJ2-2 | - | TRBV9 | CASSEGVRTAANTGELFF | TGTGCCAGCAGCGAGGGGGTGAGAACAGCCGCCAACACCGGGGAGCTGTTTTTT
TRBD2 | TRBJ2-1 | - | TRBV7-2 | CASSRLAGGPYEQFF | TGTGCCAGCAGCAGACTAGCGGGGGGGCCTTATGAGCAGTTCTTC
TRBD1 | TRBJ2-2 | - | TRBV5-1 | CASSLVRRDRVKSGELFF | TGCGCCAGCAGCTTGGTGCGTAGGGACAGGGTGAAATCCGGGGAGCTGTTTTTT
- | TRBJ2-2 | - | TRBV9 | CASSVEVGLANTGELFF | TGTGCCAGCAGCGTAGAGGTTGGACTCGCGAACACCGGGGAGCTGTTTTTT
TRBD1 | TRBJ2-5 | once | TRBV9 | CASSASGTAKETQYF | TGTGCCAGCAGCGCCTCCGGGACAGCAAAAGAGACCCAGTACTTC
TRBD1 | TRBJ1-2 | - | TRBV11-2 | CASSAIVTGISGYTF | TGTGCCAGCAGCGCAATCGTGACAGGGATTAGTGGCTACACCTTC
- | TRBJ1-1 | - | TRBV22-1 | CPGSTQGRRNTEAFF | TGTCCTGGGAGCACCCAGGGGCGAAGGAACACTGAAGCTTTCTTT
TRBD1 | TRBJ1-1 | - | TRBV6-5 | CASSKDRGNTEAFF | TGTGCCAGCAGTAAGGACAGGGGGAACACTGAAGCTTTCTTT
TRBD1 | TRBJ1-2 | - | TRBV3-1/TRBV3-2 | CASSQAGGIYGYTF | TGTGCCAGCAGCCAAGCAGGGGGTATCTATGGCTACACCTTC
- | TRBJ2-2 | - | TRBV2 | CASSPGPHGGELFF | TGTGCCAGCAGCCCCGGACCACACGGGGGGGAGCTGTTTTTT
- | TRBJ1-2 | - | TRBV2 | CASMRDTPKGYTF | TGTGCCAGCATGAGGGACACCCCTAAAGGCTACACCTTC
- | TRBJ1-2 | - | TRBV27 | CASSTDLSRRYTF | TGTGCCAGCAGTACCGACCTGTCCCGGCGCTACACCTTC
TRBD1 | TRBJ2-7 | - | TRBV27 | CASSLRRDRDFYEQYF | TGTGCCAGCAGTTTACGCCGGGACAGGGATTTTTACGAGCAGTACTTC
- | TRBJ2-5 | - | TRBV5-1 | CASLGEETQYF | TGCGCCAGCTTGGGTGAAGAGACCCAGTACTTC
- | TRBJ1-4 | few | TRBV5-4 | CASSLVTPSTNEKLFF | TGTGCCAGCAGCTTGGTAACACCATCAACTAATGAAAAACTGTTTTTT
- | TRBJ1-1 | - | TRBV3-1/TRBV3-2 | CASSQGGDRFPEAFF | TGTGCCAGCAGCCAAGGGGGAGACAGGTTCCCTGAAGCTTTCTTT
- | TRBJ2-7 | - | TRBV12-3/TRBV12-4 | CASSLGVHEQYF | TGTGCCAGCAGTTTGGGGGTCCACGAGCAGTACTTC
TRBD2 | TRBJ2-3 | - | TRBV7-2 | CASSLAGTSGGASDTQYF | TGTGCCAGCAGCTTAGCTGGGACTAGCGGGGGGGCTTCAGATACGCAGTATTTT
- | TRBJ1-3 | - | TRBV15 | CATSRQGKSGNTIYF | TGTGCCACCAGCAGGCAGGGGAAGTCTGGAAACACCATATATTTT
- | TRBJ1-6 | - | TRBV14 | CASSQGGWSPLHF | TGTGCCAGCAGCCAAGGGGGCTGGTCACCCCTCCACTTT
- | TRBJ1-1 | - | TRBV10-2 | CASSYQGGDTEAFF | TGCGCCAGCAGCTACCAGGGAGGGGACACTGAAGCTTTCTTT
- | TRBJ2-3 | - | TRBV9 | CASSQQPSNTDTQYF | TGTGCCAGCAGCCAACAGCCTTCGAACACAGATACGCAGTATTTT
- | TRBJ2-1 | - | TRBV25-1 | CASSPTGRGVDNEQFF | TGTGCCAGCAGCCCTACGGGCAGGGGAGTCGACAATGAGCAGTTCTTC
TRBD1 | TRBJ1-2 | - | TRBV27 | CASSPQGSNGYTF | TGTGCCAGCAGTCCACAGGGGTCAAATGGCTACACCTTC
- | TRBJ1-2 | - | TRBV3-1/TRBV3-2 | CASSQVGMNYGYTF | TGTGCCAGCAGCCAAGTGGGAATGAACTATGGCTACACCTTC
- | TRBJ2-7 | - | TRBV5-1 | CASSHPSRGSSYEQYF | TGCGCCAGCAGCCATCCCTCCAGGGGATCCTCCTACGAGCAGTACTTC
- | TRBJ2-5 | - | TRBV9 | CASSTTTRLGETQYF | TGTGCCAGCAGCACGACGACAAGACTGGGGGAGACCCAGTACTTC
- | TRBJ1-4 | few | TRBV4-1 | CASSLYATNEKLFF | TGCGCCAGCAGCCTTTATGCAACTAATGAAAAACTGTTTTTT
TRBD1 | TRBJ2-7 | - | TRBV7-9 | CASRPTARDRGYEQYF | TGTGCCAGCAGACCTACGGCCCGGGACAGGGGGTACGAGCAGTACTTC
- | TRBJ2-2 | - | TRBV12-5 | CASQGAGGELFF | TGTGCTAGCCAAGGGGCAGGCGGGGAGCTGTTTTTT
TRBD1 | TRBJ2-3 | - | TRBV5-4 | CASSPGQGRVLASTDTQYF | TGTGCCAGCAGCCCAGGACAGGGAAGGGTTCTGGCTAGCACAGATACGCAGTATTTT
TRBD1 | TRBJ1-6 | - | TRBV7-3 | CASSLGTGTNSPLHF | TGTGCCAGCAGCTTAGGGACAGGGACTAATTCACCCCTCCACTTT
TRBD1 | TRBJ1-2 | - | TRBV11-3 | CASSLVAGGPPRVYGYTF | TGTGCCAGCAGCTTAGTCGCAGGGGGCCCCCCACGCGTCTATGGCTACACCTTC
- | TRBJ1-2 | - | TRBV28 | CASTLSGYGYTF | TGTGCCAGCACCCTGAGCGGCTATGGCTACACCTTC
TRBD1 | TRBJ2-1 | - | TRBV7-6 | CASSPTGGNSYNEQFF | TGTGCCAGCAGCCCGACAGGGGGCAACTCCTACAATGAGCAGTTCTTC
- | TRBJ2-3 | - | TRBV6-2/TRBV6-3 | CASSPGRLPTDTQYF | TGTGCCAGCAGCCCGGGGCGCCTGCCCACAGATACGCAGTATTTT
- | TRBJ2-2 | - | TRBV6-6 | CASTGDGTGELFF | TGTGCCAGTACGGGTGACGGCACCGGGGAGCTGTTTTTT
- | TRBJ2-3 | - | TRBV5-1 | CASSLPLSPDKRDTQYF | TGCGCCAGCAGCTTGCCCCTCTCCCCGGACAAGAGGGATACGCAGTATTTT
- | TRBJ2-7 | once | TRBV6-1 | CASSEGAPPGYF | TGTGCCAGCAGTGAAGGCGCTCCCCCGGGGTACTTC
TRBD2 | TRBJ2-3 | - | TRBV11-3 | CASSLSAGGPTDTQYF | TGTGCCAGCAGCTTAAGCGCGGGGGGGCCCACAGATACGCAGTATTTT